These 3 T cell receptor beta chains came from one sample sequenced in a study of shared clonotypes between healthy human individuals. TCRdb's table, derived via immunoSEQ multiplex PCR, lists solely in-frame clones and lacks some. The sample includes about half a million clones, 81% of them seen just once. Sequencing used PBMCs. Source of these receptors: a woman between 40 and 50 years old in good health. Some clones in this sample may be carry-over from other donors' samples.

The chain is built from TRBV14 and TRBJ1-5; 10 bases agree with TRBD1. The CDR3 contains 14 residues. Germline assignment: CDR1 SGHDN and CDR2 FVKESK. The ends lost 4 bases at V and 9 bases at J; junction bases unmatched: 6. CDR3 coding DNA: TGTGCCAGCAGCCCCGCGGGACAGGGGAGGCCCCAGCATTTT. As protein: CASSPAGQGRPQHF.

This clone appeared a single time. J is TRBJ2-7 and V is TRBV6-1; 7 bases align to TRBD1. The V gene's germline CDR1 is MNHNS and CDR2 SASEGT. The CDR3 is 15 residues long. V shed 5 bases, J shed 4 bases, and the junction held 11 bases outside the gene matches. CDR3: CASSPRTGDLYEQYF. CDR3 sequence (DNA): TGTGCCAGCAGTCCTCGGACAGGTGACCTTTACGAGCAGTACTTC.

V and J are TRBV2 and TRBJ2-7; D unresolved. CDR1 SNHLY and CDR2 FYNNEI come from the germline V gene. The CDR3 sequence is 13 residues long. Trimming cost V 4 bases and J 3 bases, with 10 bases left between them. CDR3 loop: CASSALTRYEQYF. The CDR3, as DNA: TGTGCCAGCAGTGCTCTCACGCGCTACGAGCAGTACTTC.